Given below is one T cell receptor (beta chain) in context. This clone was seen only once. The antigen it recognizes is unknown. A junction boundary mismatches the germline segment, possibly from a read error. The germline V gene supplies CDR1 SGHTA and CDR2 FQGNSA. The CDR3 runs 12 residues from the cysteine to the phenylalanine. Just the 36-base CDR3 DNA is kept, in frame starting at base 1. The entry originates in a study of blood T cell repertoires in COVID-19 (dated by TCRdb to about 2020). General notes on the study: Samples from collaborators originated in the United States, Italy and Spain and spanned both the acute and convalescent phases of COVID-19. The repertoires were released in a freely available public database intended as a resource for research on the immune response to SARS-CoV-2. Where available, HLA class I and class II types were obtained from metadata supplied by the sample provider rather than from assay-based typing. Samples came from the ongoing ImmuneRACE study (first 160 participants) plus 1,254 subjects from 6 global collaborators. The material from the prospective study consisted of cDNA or gDNA derived from T cells, B-cell-depleted T cells, or PBMCs. Deeply sampled blood TCRbeta repertoires from subjects exposed to, actively infected with, or recovered from COVID-19 were included in the dataset. The sample metadata nearly always contained a de-identified subject ID, COVID-19 status, age in years and sex.

Participants in the prospective study were enrolled through a virtual design, were aged roughly 18 to 100 years, and lived in approximately 24 United States geographic areas. In the prospective study, cohorts were assigned on the basis of participant-reported clinical history obtained from a screening survey and a study questionnaire. In the prospective study, whole blood, serum and a nasopharyngeal or oropharyngeal swab were collected from each participant by mobile phlebotomists. Prospective study participants could optionally give additional blood draws and questionnaires over an approximately 2-month period. Prospective study blood samples were shipped either frozen or at room temperature before DNA extraction. Broad study findings and their caveats: How much clinical and demographic metadata was included differed by source and by participant, and the metadata was provided uncurated.

TCRbeta CDR3 regions were amplified from genomic DNA using the immunoSEQ Assay, a bias-controlled multiplex PCR. Per the authors' processing: The number of nucleated cells in each sample was estimated by amplification of reference gene primers within the assay. Sequence reads were collapsed and filtered to measure the absolute abundance of every unique TCRbeta CDR3 rearrangement. Productive Simpson clonality was computed per sample as the square root of Simpson's diversity index over productive rearrangements. The table comes from immuneACCESS by way of TCRdb, which keeps in-frame sequences with V and J called. Part of the clones is missing from these tables; in studies checked, under half for an unresolved V gene and the rest for unknown reasons. V and J calls and clone size are given by that table; D and trimming were obtained from the DNA. In all, the sample holds 200,000 to 250,000 clones, and 75% to 90% of those were seen once. 3.5% to 4.5% of the sample is in the top ten clones.

This receptor was identified in a woman aged 35 to 49 with acute COVID-19. The sequencing input was PBMCs or T cells enriched from blood (not recorded which). The chain is encoded by TRBV7-2 joined to TRBJ1-2; a stretch of 7 junction bases matches TRBD1. The DNA sequence reads TGTGCCAGCACCTTACAGGGGTACGGCTACACCTTC. It is translated as CASTLQGYGYTF. With all but the CDR3 taken from the reference TRBV7-2 and TRBJ1-2 genes, the full variable domain is: GAGVSQSPSNKVTEKGKDVELRCDPISGHTALYWYRQSLGQGLEFLIYFQGNSAPDKSGLPSDRFSAERTGGSVSTLTIQRTQQEDSAVYLCASTLQGYGYTFGSGTRLTVV.